This TCR beta chain was obtained from a study of metastatic and nonmetastatic thyroid tumors. Study at large: Repertoire comparison spanned blood and tumor or nodule tissue of malignant and benign thyroid patients.

In the original processing: Variation in CDR3 across clinicopathological groups served as the basis for constructing a distant-metastasis classifier in papillary thyroid cancer. TCRdb re-analyzed the PCR reads using MiXCR. For this entry, the V and J calls and clone size follow TCRdb and not the study's own pipeline. The data contain 7,700 or so clones, 30% to 35% of them seen just once; the ten biggest clones take up about 10%. This clone has more than one count but fewer than ten. Antigen: not known. Trimming took off 1 base at V and 10 bases at J, with 11 bases between the two ends. This CDR3 is built from 13 residues. The germline gives CDR1 GTSNPN, CDR2 SVGIG (reference sequence). Whole-study findings and limits: Reports indicated that malignant thyroid tumors showed significantly higher TCR beta diversity than benign nodules did, in blood and tumor.

Thyroid surgery was performed in patients who had received no treatment beforehand. V is TRBV30 and J is TRBJ1-6; D remains unclear. The source of this sequence is a female donor with papillary thyroid cancer or a benign thyroid nodule (not recorded which). Some clones in this sample may be carry-over from other donors' samples. The material sequenced was tumor tissue. The CDR3: CAWSAEVQSPLHF. For the CDR3, the DNA is TGTGCCTGGAGTGCGGAAGTTCAGTCACCCCTCCACTTT.